This entry features one TCR beta chain sequence. Under the authors' procedure: From reference gene primer amplification, estimates of nucleated cell counts were derived. Produced via immunoSEQ multiplex PCR; TCRdb's table is partial and in-frame only. D and trimming come from the DNA, and the V and J calls and clone size come from that table. The repertoire holds about 170,000 clones, with 79% as singletons. V was pared by 0 bases and J by 5 bases, with 5 bases of the junction left unmatched. Germline V lookup: CDR1 SGHRS, CDR2 YFSETQ. The CDR3 is 15 residues long. Those enrolled, adults aged 18 to 89 years, came from 25 or so US areas. The data derive from a study of blood T cell repertoires in COVID-19.

The TCR sequence derives from a woman aged 70-85 years in a cohort exposed to, infected with or recovered from COVID-19 (not recorded which). The chain recombines TRBV5-1 with TRBJ2-1; 7 bases agree with TRBD2. Material for sequencing was PBMCs or T cells enriched from blood (not recorded which). Written as DNA, the CDR3 is TGCGCCAGCAGCTTGGTAGCTAGCGGAAACAATGAGCAGTTCTTC. Translating gives CASSLVASGNNEQFF.